This section outlines one TCR beta chain sequence together with its context. A few counts support this clonotype. Its cognate antigen has yet to be identified. Qualities for individual bases were not recorded, and no much larger clone is one base off. This entry belongs to a study of identical twins (dated by TCRdb to 2015 to 2016). Regarding the complete study: To test whether fetal clonotypes persist, this study deep-sequenced TCR alpha and beta repertoires from monozygotic twins, from unrelated adults of various ages, and from cord blood. Replicate twin experiments were performed at different times using different library preparation protocols to rule out contamination.

The paper as a whole reports these results and caveats: Because the same donors could not be followed over many years, the conclusions relied on cross-sectional statistical analysis. Out-of-frame TCR alpha sequences shared between twins showed an excess of low generation-probability sequences compared with coincidental sharing between unrelated individuals. A weaker excess of twin sharing was found in beta out-of-frame sequences because the signal-to-noise ratio was lowered by fewer shared sequences. Zero-insertion analyses could be partly confounded by invariant T cells such as MAIT and iNKT, although diverse VJ usage argued against such confounding for most clonotypes. Out-of-frame TCR alpha sharing in monozygotic twins was systematically underestimated by recombination models, whereas sharing between unrelated individuals was in agreement with the recombination models. Fewer insertions were carried by abundant cord blood beta clonotypes, a similar but weaker trend appeared in young adult naive repertoires, and no such trend appeared in memory repertoires.

Only healthy Caucasian donors were included. The library was produced with 5' RACE. Sequenced using an Illumina HiSeq 2000. A universal primer binding site was added through template switching, and the final cDNA carried a unique molecular identifier so that TCR cDNA molecules could be counted accurately. First-strand cDNA for TCR alpha and beta chains was synthesized from specific primers in the conserved constant-segment region. To control for contamination, each cDNA library was double barcoded with a SMART-Mk sample barcode plus Illumina barcodes. TruSeq adapter sequences along with Illumina sample barcodes were introduced in two successive PCR steps. The Illumina HiSeq platform was used with custom primers to sequence TCR alpha and beta cDNA libraries. Processing in the source paper ran as follows. MiGEC processed the raw reads to extract unique molecular identifiers, while MiXCR was used to determine the CDR3 positions. Recombination models were inferred per individual with the repgenHMM and IGoR tools using an EM algorithm. The tcR package in R was used for shared clonotype analysis, with sharing normalized by the product of cloneset sizes. Out-of-frame nonproductive sequences were analyzed to study raw recombination free of thymic and clonal selection effects. Through fastp at Q25 and MiXCR, TCRdb rebuilt clones from the public reads, retaining in-frame beta chains. Every distinct CDR3 protein forms one entry, paired with its most common genes and DNA. TCRdb assigned the V and J calls; the authors' analysis was not used. The table for this sample lists roughly 1,500,000 distinct CDR3 sequences; about 32% of them were counted only once. 0.25% to 0.3% of the sample is in the top ten clones.

V lost 1 base and J lost 5 bases; the stretch between them is 16 bases long. Counted from cysteine to phenylalanine, this CDR3 has 16 amino acids. The entry retains the CDR3 DNA only, 48 bases that are in frame from base 1. Based on the germline V gene, the CDR1 and CDR2 sequences are SGHRS and YFSETQ. The chain is encoded by TRBV5-1 joined to TRBJ2-1, with an unclear D gene assignment. The sequencing input was cord blood. The TCR originated in a newborn girl in good health. The CDR3 protein: CASSLRAISRDNEQFF. At the DNA level, the sequence is TGCGCCAGCAGCTTGCGAGCCATATCCCGAGACAATGAGCAGTTCTTC.